One and the same sample provided the 15 T cell receptor beta chains below, sequenced in a study. Sequencing was performed with immunoSEQ multiplex PCR; in TCRdb, only in-frame clones are kept and a portion is missing. Among some 70,000 clones listed, 85% to 95% were seen once. Sequenced sample: PBMCs. Source of these receptors: a man aged 35 to 55 with rheumatoid arthritis.

The chain uses TRBV27 and TRBJ2-5; 8 bases are shared with TRBD1. Germline trimming cut 10 bases from V and 5 bases from J; bases unmatched to any gene: 12. The CDR3 is 14 amino acids. Germline values: CDR1 MNHEY, CDR2 SMNVEV (reference sequence). The CDR3: CATRRIDRGETQYF. CDR3 nucleotides: TGTGCCACTCGGAGAATTGACAGGGGTGAGACCCAGTACTTC.

The V call is TRBV7-2, the J call TRBJ1-3; no clear D gene. Looked up from germline, CDR1 is SGHTA and CDR2 is FQGNSA. CDR3 length: 16 residues. The germline V and J ends were trimmed by 2 bases and 4 bases, with 15 bases remaining between them. CDR3 residues: CASSLLGHSAGNTIYF. In nucleotides, the CDR3 is TGTGCCAGCAGCTTACTCGGCCACTCCGCGGGAAACACCATATATTTT.

The V and J genes are TRBV6-5 and TRBJ1-2; D is ambiguous. Germline assignment: CDR1 MNHEY and CDR2 SVGAGI. V was clipped by 10 bases and J by 1 base, with 10 bases between them. The length of the CDR3 is 12 residues. CDR3 residues: CATSNHNYGYTF. The CDR3 nucleotides are TGTGCCACCTCTAACCATAACTATGGCTACACCTTC.

This rearrangement joins TRBV19 to TRBJ1-1; D unclear. The CDR3 sequence is 15 residues long. V shed 3 bases and J shed 5 bases, with 16 bases lying between them. Per the germline V gene, CDR1 is LNHDA and CDR2 is SQIVND (reference sequence). CDR3 sequence: CASSIDGRVGTEAFF. CDR3 bases: TGTGCCAGTAGTATCGACGGACGGGTGGGGACTGAAGCTTTCTTT.

This clone is a singleton in its sample. The chain joins TRBV2 to TRBJ1-3; weak D call: TRBD1 (6 bases). The germline V gene encodes CDR1 SNHLY and CDR2 FYNNEI. This CDR3 comprises 19 residues. V was pared by 6 bases and J by 3 bases, with 27 bases between. DNA of the CDR3: TGTGCCAGCAGGGGGCGGGACACTCAAAGACGCCTATTTGGAAACACCATATATTTT. Amino acids: CASRGRDTQRRLFGNTIYF. The full variable domain, with the rest looked up from reference TRBV2 and TRBJ1-3, is EPEVTQTPSHQVTQMGQEVILRCVPISNHLYFYWYRQILGQKVEFLVSFYNNEISEKSEIFDDQFSVERPDGSNFTLKIRSTKLEDSAMYFCASRGRDTQRRLFGNTIYFGEGSWLTVV.

The chain carries TRBV7-2 and TRBJ2-7, with TRBD1 matching over 10 bases. The CDR3 is made up of 15 amino acids. Trimming took 7 bases from V and 0 from J; bases not matched to a gene: 6. The germline CDR1 and CDR2 sequences are SGHTA and FQGNSA. The chain's CDR3 is CASKGDRGFSYEQYF. In DNA, the CDR3 is TGTGCCAGCAAGGGGGACAGGGGTTTCTCCTACGAGCAGTACTTC.

The chain joins TRBV6-5 to TRBJ1-1, with D hard to call. V lost 7 bases to trimming and J lost 4 bases, with 13 bases between them. The CDR3 consists of 13 residues. CDR1 is MNHEY, CDR2 SVGAGI, per germline. The CDR3 loop is CASTNGMVTEAFF. DNA of the CDR3: TGTGCCAGCACCAATGGGATGGTCACTGAAGCTTTCTTT.

V usage is TRBV11-3 and J usage is TRBJ2-1; TRBD2 matches 8 bases. V shed 1 base, J shed 0 bases, and the junction held 5 bases outside the gene matches. CDR1 is SGHNT, CDR2 YENEEA, per germline. This CDR3 comprises 17 residues. The CDR3 region has the DNA TGTGCCAGCAGCTTAGGTTTTAGCGGGAACTCCTACAATGAGCAGTTCTTC. It codes for CASSLGFSGNSYNEQFF. The full variable domain, in which reference TRBV11-3 and TRBJ2-1 provide the parts outside the CDR3, is EAGVVQSPRYKIIEKKQPVAFWCNPISGHNTLYWYLQNLGQGPELLIRYENEEAVDDSQLPKDRFSAERLKGVDSTLKIQPAELGDSAVYLCASSLGFSGNSYNEQFFGPGTRLTVL.

V usage is TRBV27 and J usage is TRBJ1-4; TRBD1 matches at 11 bases. The CDR3 consists of 15 residues. Looked up from germline, CDR1 is MNHEY and CDR2 is SMNVEV (reference sequence). V was clipped by 5 bases and J by 8 bases; unmatched bases: 7. CDR3 nucleotides: TGTGCCAGCAGTCCCTGGGACAGGGGGTACGAAAAACTGTTTTTT. Protein: CASSPWDRGYEKLFF.

The genes are TRBV7-9 and TRBJ1-1, with D maybe TRBD1 (5 bases). The length of the CDR3 is 13 residues. Germline-derived CDR1 and CDR2 are SEHNR and FQNEAQ (reference sequence). V gave up 5 bases and J gave up 5 bases, with 12 bases separating them. The CDR3 nucleotides read TGTGCCAGCAGCAAACAGGCGGGTACTGAAGCTTTCTTT. It codes for CASSKQAGTEAFF.

A few counts support this clone. V is TRBV6-5 and J is TRBJ1-1; tentatively, D is TRBD1 (5 bases). The CDR3 is 14 residues long. With 2 bases removed from V and 3 bases from J, the gap between germline ends came to 10 bases. Germline CDR1 and CDR2: MNHEY and SVGAGI. The CDR3 DNA reads as TGTGCCAGCAGTTACCGGGGGGTAGACACTGAAGCTTTCTTT. It is translated as CASSYRGVDTEAFF.

The chain joins TRBV2 to TRBJ1-2; no firm D call. In germline, CDR1 is SNHLY, CDR2 FYNNEI. This CDR3 has 14 residues. Trimming left V 4 bases short and J 7 bases short, with 16 bases between. In DNA, the CDR3 is TGTGCCAGCAGTGTTGCGGGGAGGCAACGTGGCTACACCTTC. It specifies CASSVAGRQRGYTF.

The chain uses TRBV7-2 and TRBJ2-2; the match to TRBD1 covers 8 bases. Germline V gives CDR1 SGHTA, CDR2 FQGNSA. The CDR3 spans 15 residues. V dropped 5 bases and J dropped 7; count of bases not matched to a gene: 9. The CDR3 loop is CASSASRGRSGELFF. The DNA for the CDR3 is TGTGCCAGCAGCGCGAGCAGGGGGCGTAGCGGGGAGCTGTTTTTT. The full variable domain, in which reference TRBV7-2 and TRBJ2-2 provide the parts outside the CDR3, is GAGVSQSPSNKVTEKGKDVELRCDPISGHTALYWYRQSLGQGLEFLIYFQGNSAPDKSGLPSDRFSAERTGGSVSTLTIQRTQQEDSAVYLCASSASRGRSGELFFGEGSRLTVL.

The chain employs TRBV29-1 and TRBJ1-1, with 9 nucleotides matching TRBD1. The germline V gene has CDR1 SQVTM and CDR2 ANQGSEA. The V segment lost 6 bases and the J segment 4 bases; nucleotides outside the gene matches: 3. This CDR3 spans 12 amino acids. The CDR3 DNA is TGCAGCGTCGGACAGGGGCGCACTGAAGCTTTCTTT. This gives the protein CSVGQGRTEAFF. Full variable domain (outside the CDR3, taken from reference TRBV29-1 and TRBJ1-1): SAVISQKPSRDICQRGTSLTIQCQVDSQVTMMFWYRQQPGQSLTLIATANQGSEATYESGFVIDKFPISRPNLTFSTLTVSNMSPEDSSIYLCSVGQGRTEAFFGQGTRLTVV.

This sequence joins TRBV28 and TRBJ2-2; 11 nucleotides line up with TRBD1. Germline CDR1 and CDR2: MDHEN and SYDVKM. CDR3 length: 15 residues. The trim removed 4 bases at V and 6 bases at J, leaving 4 bases unmatched. The CDR3 sequence: CASSSDRGPAGELFF. The CDR3 DNA follows: TGTGCCAGCAGTTCGGACAGGGGGCCGGCCGGGGAGCTGTTTTTT.